The clone carrying this T cell receptor (beta chain) was seen once. Its specificity is not known. Trimming left V 5 bases short and J 7 bases short, with 24 bases between. Germline values: CDR1 MNHEY, CDR2 SMNVEV (reference sequence). The CDR3 sequence is 17 residues long. The sample originates from a study of human thymus T cells. The study, taken as a whole, reports: Unrelated individuals reportedly shared highly overlapping thymic TCR repertoires.

Thymus specimens were resections from corrective heart surgery. Infants served as donors; they were healthy and Finnish and were having corrective surgery for congenital heart defects. Sequencing was performed with immunoSEQ multiplex PCR; in TCRdb, only in-frame clones are kept and a portion is missing. The sample consists of some 130,000 clones, about 93% of them appearing once. The source is a boy younger than two with a congenital heart defect but otherwise immunologically healthy. The rearrangement joins TRBV27 to TRBJ2-1; possibly TRBD2 for D (7 bases). Sequencing used thymus tissue. DNA of the CDR3: TGTGCCAGCAGTCCATCCTTTAGGGGGGGCGGTAAGAATGAGCAGTTCTTC. Translating it yields CASSPSFRGGGKNEQFF.